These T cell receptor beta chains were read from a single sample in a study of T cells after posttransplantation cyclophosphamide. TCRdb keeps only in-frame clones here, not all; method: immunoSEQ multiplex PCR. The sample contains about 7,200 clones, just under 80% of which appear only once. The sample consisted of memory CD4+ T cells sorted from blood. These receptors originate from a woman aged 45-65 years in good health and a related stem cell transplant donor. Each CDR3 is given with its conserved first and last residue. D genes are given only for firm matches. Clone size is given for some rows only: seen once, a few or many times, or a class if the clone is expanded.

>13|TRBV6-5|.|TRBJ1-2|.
CASRTGANYGYTF
TGTGCCAGCAGGACAGGAGCTAACTATGGCTACACCTTC
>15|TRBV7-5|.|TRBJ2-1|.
CARPLGELAINEQFF
TGTGCCAGACCCCTCGGGGAACTAGCAATTAATGAGCAGTTCTTC
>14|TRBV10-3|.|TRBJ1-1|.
CAISLGGGYTEAFF
TGTGCCATCAGTTTGGGGGGGGGTTACACTGAAGCTTTCTTT
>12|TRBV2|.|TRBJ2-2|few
CASSGDTGELFF
TGTGCCAGCAGTGGAGACACCGGGGAGCTGTTTTTT
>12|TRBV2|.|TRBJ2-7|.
CASIGMAYEQYF
TGTGCCAGCATCGGGATGGCTTACGAGCAGTACTTC
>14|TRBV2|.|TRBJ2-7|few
CASSRPQVAYEQYF
TGTGCCAGCAGCCGACCCCAGGTAGCCTACGAGCAGTACTTC
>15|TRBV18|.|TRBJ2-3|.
CASSPRQRNTDTQYF
TGTGCCAGCTCACCAAGGCAGCGCAACACAGATACGCAGTATTTT
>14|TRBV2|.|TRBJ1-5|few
CASSPNRDSQPQHF
TGTGCCAGCAGTCCTAACAGGGATAGTCAGCCCCAGCATTTT
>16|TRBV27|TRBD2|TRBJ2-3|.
CASSQASGSGTDTQYF
TGTGCCAGCAGTCAAGCTAGCGGGAGCGGCACAGATACGCAGTATTTT
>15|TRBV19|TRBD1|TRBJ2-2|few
CASSPSGGGTGELFF
TGTGCCAGTAGTCCTTCAGGGGGCGGCACCGGGGAGCTGTTTTTT
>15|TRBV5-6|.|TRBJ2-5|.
CASSLVGREGETQYF
TGTGCCAGCAGCTTGGTGGGCCGCGAGGGCGAGACCCAGTACTTC
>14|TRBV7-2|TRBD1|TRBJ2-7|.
CASSPGTGGDEQYF
TGTGCCAGCAGCCCCGGGACAGGGGGCGACGAGCAGTACTTC
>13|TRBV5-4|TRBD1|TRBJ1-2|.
CASSAGTGGGYTF
TGTGCCAGCAGCGCCGGGACAGGCGGTGGCTACACCTTC
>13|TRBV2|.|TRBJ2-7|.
CASHRQGAYEQYF
TGTGCCAGCCATCGGCAGGGTGCCTACGAGCAGTACTTC
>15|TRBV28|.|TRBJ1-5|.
CASTYGVEINQPQHF
TGTGCCAGCACCTACGGGGTGGAAATCAATCAGCCCCAGCATTTT
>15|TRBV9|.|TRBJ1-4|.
CASSPVDYGGEKLFF
TGTGCCAGCAGCCCTGTCGACTACGGGGGTGAAAAACTGTTTTTT
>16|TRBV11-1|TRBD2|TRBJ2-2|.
CASTSEPGLNTGELFF
TGTGCCAGCACCTCTGAACCGGGACTAAACACCGGGGAGCTGTTTTTT
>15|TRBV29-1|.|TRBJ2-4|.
CSGALEQGVKNIQYF
TGCAGCGGCGCGCTTGAACAGGGAGTCAAAAACATTCAGTACTTC
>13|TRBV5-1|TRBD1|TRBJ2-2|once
CASREDRVGELFF
TGCGCCAGCAGAGAGGACAGGGTCGGGGAGCTGTTTTTT
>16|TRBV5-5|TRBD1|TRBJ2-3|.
CASSLGTGTSTDTQYF
TGTGCCAGCAGCTTGGGGACAGGGACTAGCACAGATACGCAGTATTTT
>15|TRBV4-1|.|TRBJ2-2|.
CASSQLSGVSGELFF
TGCGCCAGCAGCCAACTCTCGGGGGTTTCCGGGGAGCTGTTTTTT
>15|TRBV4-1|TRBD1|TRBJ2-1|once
CASSQTGQGRYEQFF
TGCGCCAGCAGCCAAACGGGACAGGGTAGGTATGAGCAGTTCTTC
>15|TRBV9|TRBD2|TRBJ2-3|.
CASHTSGNRADTQYF
TGTGCCAGCCACACTAGCGGAAATAGGGCAGATACGCAGTATTTT
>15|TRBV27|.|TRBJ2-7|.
CASSLYRQGSYEQYF
TGTGCCAGCAGTTTATACAGACAAGGCTCCTACGAGCAGTACTTC
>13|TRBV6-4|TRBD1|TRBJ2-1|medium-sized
CASSVQGQDEQFF
TGTGCCAGCAGTGTACAGGGGCAGGATGAGCAGTTCTTC
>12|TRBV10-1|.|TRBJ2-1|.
CASSTRTNEQFF
TGCGCCAGCAGTACTAGGACCAATGAGCAGTTCTTC
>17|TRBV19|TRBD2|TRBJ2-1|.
CASSAESRTSGSDEQFF
TGTGCCAGTTCAGCCGAGTCGAGGACTAGCGGGAGTGATGAGCAGTTCTTC
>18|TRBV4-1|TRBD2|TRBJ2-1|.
CASSQVRLADTSYNEQFF
TGCGCCAGCAGCCAAGTACGTCTAGCGGACACCTCCTACAATGAGCAGTTCTTC
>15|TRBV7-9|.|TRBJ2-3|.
CASSRLRASGDTQYF
TGTGCCAGCAGCCGCCTGAGGGCCAGCGGGGATACGCAGTATTTT
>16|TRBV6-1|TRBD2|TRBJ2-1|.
CASSGGLAGGNNEQFF
TGTGCCAGCAGTGGCGGACTAGCGGGGGGAAACAATGAGCAGTTCTTC
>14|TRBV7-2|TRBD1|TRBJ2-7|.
CASSLPQGAYEQYF
TGTGCCAGCAGCTTGCCTCAGGGGGCGTACGAGCAGTACTTC
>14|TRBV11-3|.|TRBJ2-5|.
CASSLGPNQETQYF
TGTGCCAGCAGCTTAGGGCCGAACCAAGAGACCCAGTACTTC
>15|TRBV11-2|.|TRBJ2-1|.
CASSFQDTSYNEQFF
TGTGCCAGCAGCTTCCAGGACACCTCCTACAATGAGCAGTTCTTC